This T cell receptor beta chain was documented in a study of T cell changes during pregnancy in multiple sclerosis. Clones were read by immunoSEQ multiplex PCR, and TCRdb kept only the in-frame ones, dropping some. Of over 55,000 clones in the sample, 85% to 90% were seen once. There are a few counts of this clone. The CDR3 runs 13 residues. Germline V gene sequence: CDR1 SGHVS, CDR2 FQNEAQ. Trimming cost V 5 bases and J 4 bases; bases outside gene matches: 0. The source was peripheral blood, collected after pregnancy. The clonotype originates from a female donor in good health, enrolled as a control in a pregnancy study. The rearrangement joins TRBV7-8 to TRBJ2-1; 9 positions match TRBD1. DNA for the CDR3: TGTGCCAGCAGCGGGACAGGGTACAATGAGCAGTTCTTC. Translated, it gives CASSGTGYNEQFF.